This is a list of T cell receptor beta chains from one sample in a study of immune heterogeneity within non-small cell lung tumors. TCRdb recomputed calls from the multiplex PCR reads with MiXCR, one row per CDR3 protein. This table holds over 30,000 distinct CDR3 sequences, about 29% found once. The sample taken for sequencing was lung tumor tissue. The receptors were gathered from a man aged 40-55 years with non-small cell lung cancer. The CDR3 runs from the conserved cysteine through the conserved F or W. Each record gives: D gene, clone size, J gene, V gene, CDR3 DNA, CDR3 protein. The D gene is left open where the match is weak. Some rows have no size entry. The others give once, few or many, or a class for an expanded clone.

- | - | TRBJ2-5 | TRBV7-8 | TGTGCCAGCAGCGCAACAGGGGAGGGGTTTCTAGAGACCCAGTACTTC | CASSATGEGFLETQYF
- | - | TRBJ2-5 | TRBV18 | TGTGCCAGCTCACCAGTGGCCCAAGAGACCCAGTACTTC | CASSPVAQETQYF
- | few | TRBJ2-5 | TRBV29-1 | TGCAGCGTTGGGGGGCCTAGCGGAGAGACCCAGTACTTC | CSVGGPSGETQYF
- | - | TRBJ1-1 | TRBV20-1 | TGCAGTGCTAGTGTCCCGGGGACGAAGACTGAAGCTTTCTTT | CSASVPGTKTEAFF
TRBD1 | few | TRBJ1-1 | TRBV15 | TGTGCCACCAGCAGGGACAGGGTCTTGGGGACGAGTGAAGCTTTCTTT | CATSRDRVLGTSEAFF
- | few | TRBJ2-3 | TRBV20-1 | TGCAGTGCTCTTACGGAGCGTTCGGCGGGCACAGATACGCAGTATTTT | CSALTERSAGTDTQYF
TRBD2 | - | TRBJ2-5 | TRBV5-1 | TGCGCCAGCAGCCCGGGACTAGCGGGATCCAGGAAAGAGACCCAGTACTTC | CASSPGLAGSRKETQYF
TRBD2 | - | TRBJ2-1 | TRBV19 | TGTGCCAGTAGTGCTCCAGCGGGAGGCTCCTTAAATGAGCAGTTCTTC | CASSAPAGGSLNEQFF
TRBD2 | few | TRBJ2-3 | TRBV19 | TGTGCCAGCCGCCTTAGCGGGAACACAGATACGCAGTATTTT | CASRLSGNTDTQYF
TRBD1 | many | TRBJ1-4 | TRBV20-1 | TGCAGTGCTAGGCGGCGCCGGACAGGGGATAATGAAAAACTGTTTTTT | CSARRRRTGDNEKLFF
TRBD2 | - | TRBJ2-1 | TRBV20-1 | TGCAGTGCTAGTAAGCGGGGCTGCTCCTACAATGAGCAGTTCTTC | CSASKRGCSYNEQFF
TRBD1 | few | TRBJ2-3 | TRBV12-3/TRBV12-4 | TGTGCCAGCAGGGGGACAGTTAACACAGATACGCAGTATTTT | CASRGTVNTDTQYF
- | few | TRBJ1-1 | TRBV12-3/TRBV12-4 | TGTGCCAGCAGTCCAGGGATTGAAGCTTTCTTT | CASSPGIEAFF
- | - | TRBJ2-1 | TRBV5-1 | TGCGCCAGCAGCTTGTCCCCCGGGATCAGCTCCTACAATGAGCAGTTCTTC | CASSLSPGISSYNEQFF
TRBD2 | - | TRBJ2-7 | TRBV5-1 | TGCGCCAGCAGCTTCGTCGGGGGACTAACCTACGAGCAGTACTTC | CASSFVGGLTYEQYF
- | - | TRBJ2-5 | TRBV2 | TGTGCCAGCAGTGTCATCCCTGAGGGGAAGACCCAGTACTTC | CASSVIPEGKTQYF
- | few | TRBJ1-2 | TRBV4-1 | TGCGCCAGCAGCCAGGACGGAGGGGAACGGGGCTACACCTTC | CASSQDGGERGYTF
TRBD2 | once | TRBJ2-7 | TRBV20-1 | TGCATGCAATCTAGCGGCCGGCGGTCCTACGAGCAGTACTTC | CMQSSGRRSYEQYF
- | many | TRBJ2-1 | TRBV6-1 | TGTGCCAGCAGCCCCATGGGGAGCGGTGAGCAGTTCTTC | CASSPMGSGEQFF
- | few | TRBJ2-1 | TRBV5-8 | TGTGCCAGCAGCTTCCGCGGGACAGCCTCCTACAATGAGCAGTTCTTC | CASSFRGTASYNEQFF
- | many | TRBJ2-7 | TRBV6-2/TRBV6-3 | TGTGCCAGCGGGGGTTGGAACGAGCAGTACTTC | CASGGWNEQYF
TRBD1 | - | TRBJ1-5 | TRBV2 | TGTGCCAGCATACTGGACAGGGGACGAAATCAGCCCCAGCATTTT | CASILDRGRNQPQHF
TRBD1 | - | TRBJ1-5 | TRBV19 | TGTGCCAGTAGTACAAGACAGGGGGCTCGTCAGCCCCAGCATTTT | CASSTRQGARQPQHF